A single sample gave rise to the 10 T cell receptor beta chains below, sequenced in a study of T cell clonotyping in hematopoietic cell transplantation. Assay: immunoSEQ multiplex PCR; the TCRdb copy retains only in-frame clones and omits some. Of approximately 7,200 clones in the sample, about nine tenths were seen once. The sample here was PBMCs, taken 100 days after allogeneic stem cell transplant. The receptors come from a young adult male patient who had an allogeneic stem cell transplant from a related donor, so the T cells may come from the graft donor. Some clones in this sample may be carry-over from other donors' samples.

The chain has TRBV5-1 and TRBJ2-1; TRBD1 agrees at 11 bases. CDR1 SGHRS and CDR2 YFSETQ come from the germline V gene. The CDR3 sequence is 15 residues long. V dropped 0 bases and J dropped 7; count of bases not matched to a gene: 3. This CDR3 reads CASSLGTGGGNEQFF. The CDR3 bases are TGCGCCAGCAGCTTGGGGACAGGGGGCGGGAATGAGCAGTTCTTC.

This sequence joins TRBV5-1 and TRBJ1-1; D is possibly TRBD1 (6 bases). CDR1 SGHRS and CDR2 YFSETQ come from the germline V gene. Trimming took 2 bases from V and 0 from J, leaving 14 bases between them. CDR3 length: 16 residues. CDR3 protein: CASSLGGGRLNTEAFF. The CDR3 DNA sequence: TGCGCCAGCAGCTTAGGGGGGGGGAGATTGAACACTGAAGCTTTCTTT.

The chain recombines TRBV7-9 with TRBJ2-1; D unresolved. CDR1 SEHNR and CDR2 FQNEAQ come from the germline V gene (reference sequence). Between the trimmed V and J ends, which lost 1 base and 6 bases, there was a span of 16 bases. The CDR3 runs to 16 residues. In DNA, the CDR3 is TGTGCCAGCAGCTTAGAGTTCGGCAGACCCCCCAATGAGCAGTTCTTC. This translates into CASSLEFGRPPNEQFF. Full variable domain (outside the CDR3, taken from reference TRBV7-9 and TRBJ2-1): DTGVSQNPRHKITKRGQNVTFRCDPISEHNRLYWYRQTLGQGPEFLTYFQNEAQLEKSRLLSDRFSAERPKGSFSTLEIQRTEQGDSAMYLCASSLEFGRPPNEQFFGPGTRLTVL.

The rearrangement joins TRBV18 to TRBJ1-1; D gene uncertain. Trimming pared 0 bases from V and 8 bases from J, leaving 13 bases between. This CDR3 contains 14 residues. Germline CDR1 KGHSH, CDR2 LQKENI. For the CDR3, the DNA is TGTGCCAGCTCACCACCCTTAGGGCTCCAAGAAGCTTTCTTT. It specifies CASSPPLGLQEAFF. Supplemented by reference TRBV18 and TRBJ1-1, the full variable domain reads NAGVMQNPRHLVRRRGQEARLRCSPMKGHSHVYWYRQLPEEGLKFMVYLQKENIIDESGMPKERFSAEFPKEGPSILRIQQVVRGDSAAYFCASSPPLGLQEAFFGQGTRLTVV.

The chain couples TRBV5-4 to TRBJ1-1, with D possibly TRBD1 on 6 matching bases. This CDR3 has 14 amino acids. The ends were cut back, 0 bases at V and 3 bases at J, with 9 bases in the middle. Germline V CDR1 and CDR2: SGHNT, YYREEE (reference sequence). The CDR3 protein is CASSLDRAYTEAFF. The CDR3 region has the DNA TGTGCCAGCAGCTTGGACAGGGCATACACTGAAGCTTTCTTT.

On this clone: At one of its ends the junction is not consistent with the germline gene, which may arise from a read error. The V gene is TRBV7-2, the J gene TRBJ1-1, with a tentative D call TRBD1 (5 bases). Germline-derived CDR1 and CDR2 are SGHTA and FQGNSA. The length of the CDR3 is 15 residues. The CDR3 DNA follows: TGTGCCAGCACCGGTGGTGGGGCGCAAAGGACTGGAGCTTTCTTT. Amino acid sequence: CASTGGGAQRTGAFF.

The V call is TRBV11-2, the J call TRBJ2-5; TRBD1 matches at 10 bases. CDR1 is SGHAT and CDR2 is FQNNGV in the germline V gene. After removal of 4 bases from V and 5 bases from J, the junction contained 7 bases not matched to a gene. The CDR3 has 15 amino acids. Here the CDR3 reads CASSSQGQGWETQYF. The CDR3 bases are TGTGCCAGCAGCTCCCAGGGACAGGGGTGGGAGACCCAGTACTTC.

The chain has TRBV11-2 and TRBJ2-5, with D maybe TRBD2 (6 bases). V lost 1 base and J lost 5, with 17 bases in between. Germline V gene sequence: CDR1 SGHAT, CDR2 FQNNGV. This CDR3 has 16 residues. The CDR3 coding sequence is TGTGCCAGCAGCTTAGGGGGCGGGATAATGAAGGAGACCCAGTACTTC. It translates to CASSLGGGIMKETQYF.

The V call is TRBV27, the J call TRBJ2-7, with 8 bases aligning to TRBD1. After removal of 6 bases from V and 7 bases from J, the junction contained 11 bases not matched to a gene. This CDR3 has 14 residues. CDR1 is MNHEY, CDR2 SMNVEV, per germline (reference sequence). The CDR3 loop reads CASRYDRGSGEQYV. The CDR3 DNA follows: TGTGCCAGCAGATACGACAGGGGTTCAGGAGAGCAGTACGTC.

The chain recombines TRBV5-1 with TRBJ2-7, with D possibly TRBD2 on 5 matching bases. The germline V gene has CDR1 SGHRS and CDR2 YFSETQ. The CDR3 is 16 amino acids. Trimming pared 0 bases from V and 5 bases from J, leaving 18 bases between. CDR3 protein: CASSLGHHSGKDEQYV. In DNA form, the CDR3 reads TGCGCCAGCAGCTTGGGTCATCATTCGGGAAAGGACGAGCAGTACGTC.